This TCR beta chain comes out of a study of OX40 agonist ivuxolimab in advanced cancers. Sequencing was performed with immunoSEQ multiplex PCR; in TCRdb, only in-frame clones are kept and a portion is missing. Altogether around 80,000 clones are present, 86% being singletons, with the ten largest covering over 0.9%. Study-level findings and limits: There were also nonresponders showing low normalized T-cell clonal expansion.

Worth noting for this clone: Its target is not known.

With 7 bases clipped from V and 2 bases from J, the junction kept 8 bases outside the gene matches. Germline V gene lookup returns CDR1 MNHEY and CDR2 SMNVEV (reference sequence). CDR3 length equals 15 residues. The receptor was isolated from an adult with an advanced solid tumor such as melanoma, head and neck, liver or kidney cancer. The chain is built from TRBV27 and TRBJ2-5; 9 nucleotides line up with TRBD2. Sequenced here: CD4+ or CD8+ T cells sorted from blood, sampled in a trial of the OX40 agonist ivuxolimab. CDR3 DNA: TGTGCCAGCAAGGGCCTAGCGGGGAATCAAGAGACCCAGTACTTC. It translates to CASKGLAGNQETQYF.